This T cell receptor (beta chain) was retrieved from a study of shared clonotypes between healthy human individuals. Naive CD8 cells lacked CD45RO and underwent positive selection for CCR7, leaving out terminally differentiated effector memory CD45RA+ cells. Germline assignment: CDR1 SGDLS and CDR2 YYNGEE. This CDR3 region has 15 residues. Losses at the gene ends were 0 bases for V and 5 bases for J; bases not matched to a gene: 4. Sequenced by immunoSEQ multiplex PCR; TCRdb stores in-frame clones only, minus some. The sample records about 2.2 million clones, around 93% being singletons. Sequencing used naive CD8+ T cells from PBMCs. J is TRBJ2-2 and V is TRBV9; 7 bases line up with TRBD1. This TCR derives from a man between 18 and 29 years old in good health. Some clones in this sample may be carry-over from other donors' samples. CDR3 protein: CASSVEGAQTGELFF. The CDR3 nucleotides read TGTGCCAGCAGCGTAGAGGGGGCCCAAACCGGGGAGCTGTTTTTT.